Given below is one TCR beta chain in context. Its antigen is unidentified. This sample was taken from a study of identical twins. Study-wide points: Carriage of fewer insertions was seen in abundant cord blood beta clonotypes, whereas memory repertoires showed none.

Germline CDR1 MNHEY, CDR2 SMNVEV (reference sequence). This CDR3 has 14 residues. V was pared by 7 bases and J by 2 bases, with 5 bases of the junction left unmatched. TCRdb called the 5' RACE reads again in MiXCR, with one record for every CDR3 protein. The sample has about 470,000 distinct CDR3 sequences, roughly 26% seen once; the top ten hold around 3%. Another study also made use of these data, one on T cells expressing NK-cell markers.

The J gene is TRBJ2-3, the V gene TRBV27; 8 bases line up with TRBD2. Sequencing was carried out using CD4+ T cells sorted from blood. This TCR was sampled from a woman younger than 30 in good health. The CDR3 sequence: CASTGGRNTDTQYF. CDR3 nucleotides: TGTGCCAGCACGGGGGGGAGGAACACAGATACGCAGTATTTT.